Shown below are 20 T cell receptor beta chains from a single sample sequenced in a study of T cells in Graves' hyperthyroidism and ophthalmopathy. TCR beta CDR3 regions were amplified from RNA transcripts. Researchers ran a first-round RT-PCR on the TCR CDR3 using the HTBI primer set. From the multiplex PCR reads, TCRdb called clonotypes with MiXCR, one entry per CDR3 protein. The data show about 640,000 distinct CDR3 sequences, with more than 20% seen just once and 34% held by the top ten. Sequences were obtained from blood. The receptors stem from a young man with Graves' ophthalmopathy.

For this clonotype: This may be a read error, as it is one base from a much larger clone. V and J are TRBV27 and TRBJ2-3, with 8 bases aligning to TRBD2. Per germline, CDR1 MNHEY and CDR2 SMNVEV (reference sequence). This CDR3 has 18 residues. Trimming cost V 4 bases and J 5 bases; bases outside gene matches: 17. The CDR3 coding sequence is TGTGCCAGCAGTTCATCGCGTGGAGCGGGAGAGGGAGGAGATACGCAGTATTTT. Translated: CASSSSRGAGEGGDTQYF.

The sample holds a few counts of this clonotype. The chain is built from TRBV20-1 and TRBJ1-6; the D is unclear. The germline V and J ends were trimmed by 3 bases and 7 bases, with 7 bases remaining between them. Germline V gene data show CDR1 as DFQATT and CDR2 as SNEGSKA (reference sequence). CDR3 size: 12 residues. This CDR3 reads CSAREGNSPLHF. The DNA for the CDR3 is TGCAGTGCTAGGGAGGGAAATTCACCCCTCCACTTT.

This clonotype came up a few times. The V call is TRBV5-1, the J call TRBJ2-7; maybe TRBD1 (8 bases). Trimming cost V 2 bases and J 6 bases, with 15 bases left between them. The CDR3 covers 14 residues. From germline, CDR1 is SGHRS and CDR2 YFSETQ. CDR3 in amino acids: CASSFEQGGREQYF. The CDR3 region has the DNA TGCGCCAGCAGCTTTGAACAGGGGGGGCGCGAGCAGTACTTC.

V usage is TRBV15 and J usage is TRBJ2-7, with D perhaps TRBD1 or TRBD2 (5 bases each). This CDR3 has 14 residues. Germline V gives CDR1 LNHNV, CDR2 YYDKDF (reference sequence). Deletions cut 5 bases from V and 2 bases from J, with 13 bases between. CDR3 region: CATSQHTGPYEQYF. The DNA of the CDR3 is TGTGCCACCAGCCAGCACACGGGACCCTACGAGCAGTACTTC.

This clonotype has a count of ten or more. The chain recombines TRBV5-1 with TRBJ2-1, with 8 positions matching TRBD2. Germline lookup yields CDR1 SGHRS and CDR2 YFSETQ. J gave up 6 bases and V 4 bases, and 9 bases lay outside the gene matches. This CDR3 contains 15 residues. CDR3 loop: CASSPGLEVPNEQFF. In nucleotides, the CDR3 is TGCGCCAGCAGCCCGGGACTAGAGGTCCCCAATGAGCAGTTCTTC.

This clonotype was recorded at least ten times. V is TRBV12-3 or TRBV12-4 and J is TRBJ2-7, with a tentative D call TRBD1 (5 bases). This CDR3 has 15 amino acids. V was pared by 2 bases and J by 2 bases, with 13 bases between. The CDR3 loop is CASSLWQGTPYEQYF. The CDR3 DNA sequence: TGTGCCAGCAGTTTATGGCAGGGAACCCCCTACGAGCAGTACTTC.

V usage is TRBV30 and J usage is TRBJ2-7, with 11 bases lining up with TRBD2. This CDR3 contains 15 residues. With 5 bases clipped from V and 2 bases from J, the junction kept 8 bases outside the gene matches. Germline-derived CDR1 and CDR2 are GTSNPN and SVGIG (reference sequence). The CDR3 bases are TGTGCCTGGGTGAAATTAGCGGGAGGGCCCTACGAGCAGTACTTC. As protein: CAWVKLAGGPYEQYF.

The chain combines TRBV2 with TRBJ2-7; the D is unclear. Germline-derived CDR1 and CDR2 are SNHLY and FYNNEI. The germline V and J ends were trimmed by 6 bases and 3 bases, with 12 bases remaining between them. The CDR3 runs 13 residues. The CDR3 nucleotides are TGTGCCAGCAGACAAGGGATGATCTACGAGCAGTACTTC. Translating gives CASRQGMIYEQYF.

This clonotype was recorded at least ten times. The chain uses TRBV28 and TRBJ2-1; tentatively, D is TRBD1 (6 bases). Looked up from germline, CDR1 is MDHEN and CDR2 is SYDVKM. The CDR3 length is 18 residues. Trimming pared 6 bases from V and 0 bases from J, leaving 21 bases between. DNA of the CDR3: TGTGCCAGCAGCACCGAGAATTGGACAGAGAGCTCCTACAATGAGCAGTTCTTC. Its translation is CASSTENWTESSYNEQFF.

The table lists this clonotype with many counts. The V gene is TRBV27, the J gene TRBJ2-1, with 8 bases identical to TRBD2. Unmatched junction bases numbered 12, after V lost 6 bases and J lost 2 bases. The CDR3 spans 17 residues. Germline V gene lookup returns CDR1 MNHEY and CDR2 SMNVEV (reference sequence). CDR3 sequence: CASSQLTSGPTYNEQFF. The CDR3 DNA reads as TGTGCCAGCAGCCAACTTACTAGCGGTCCAACCTACAATGAGCAGTTCTTC.

J is TRBJ2-2 and V is TRBV13, with 9 bases that match TRBD2. The CDR3 extends over 14 amino acids. J lost 7 bases, V lost 4 bases, and 4 bases had no gene match. Per germline, CDR1 PRHDT and CDR2 FYEKMQ (reference sequence). CDR3 sequence: CASSSAGGYGELFF. The CDR3, as DNA: TGTGCCAGCAGCTCGGCGGGAGGGTACGGGGAGCTGTTTTTT.

In regard to this clonotype: One base away lies a much larger clone, so this may be a sequencing read error. This chain links TRBV6-2 or TRBV6-3 with TRBJ2-2; 8 bases match TRBD1. This CDR3 region has 16 residues. CDR1 is MNHEY and CDR2 is SVGEGT in the germline V gene. The CDR3, as DNA: TGTGCCAGCAGGAGACCAGGGGGCGCGAACACCGGGGGGCTGTTTTTT. Amino acid sequence: CASRRPGGANTGGLFF.

The rearrangement uses TRBV20-1 and TRBJ1-6; a possible D gene is TRBD1 (6 bases). Trimming pared 1 base from V and 9 bases from J, leaving 19 bases between. This CDR3 contains 16 residues. CDR1 is DFQATT and CDR2 is SNEGSKA in the germline V gene (reference sequence). This CDR3 reads CSARGRAGAQSSPLHF. DNA of the CDR3: TGCAGTGCTAGAGGGAGGGCAGGGGCGCAGAGTTCACCCCTCCACTTT.

About this clonotype itself: Germline is not matched at one junction end, which may reflect a read error. J is TRBJ1-2 and V is TRBV7-2; D is unresolved. Germline values: CDR1 SGHTA, CDR2 FQGNSA. The CDR3 runs to 14 residues. CDR3 DNA: TGTGCCAGCAGATTAGGAGGGCATATGGATGGCTACACCTTC. It translates to CASRLGGHMDGYTF. Together with reference TRBV7-2 and TRBJ1-2, the CDR3 gives the full variable domain: GAGVSQSPSNKVTEKGKDVELRCDPISGHTALYWYRQSLGQGLEFLIYFQGNSAPDKSGLPSDRFSAERTGGSVSTLTIQRTQQEDSAVYLCASRLGGHMDGYTFGSGTRLTVV.

CDR3 nucleotides: TGTGCCAGCAGTTTATCCCGGACAGGTTCTGGCTACACCTTC. This codes for CASSLSRTGSGYTF. V and J are TRBV27 and TRBJ1-2; TRBD1 aligns across 7 bases. The CDR3 has 14 residues. The V and J ends lost 0 bases and 7 bases, in that order; junction bases with no gene match: 5. Germline V gives CDR1 MNHEY, CDR2 SMNVEV (reference sequence).

The V and J genes are TRBV5-1 and TRBJ2-7, with D possibly being TRBD1 (5 bases). CDR3 size: 11 residues. The ends were cut back, 7 bases at V and 2 bases at J, with 7 bases in the middle. Germline V gene data show CDR1 as SGHRS and CDR2 as YFSETQ. CDR3 protein: CASDRAYEQYF. CDR3 sequence (DNA): TGCGCCAGCGACAGAGCCTACGAGCAGTACTTC. Filled out from reference TRBV5-1 and TRBJ2-7, the complete variable domain reads KAGVTQTPRYLIKTRGQQVTLSCSPISGHRSVSWYQQTPGQGLQFLFEYFSETQRNKGNFPGRFSGRQFSNSRSEMNVSTLELGDSALYLCASDRAYEQYFGPGTRLTVT.

This clonotype appeared once. A read error may explain this, as a much larger clone is one base away. This sequence joins TRBV2 and TRBJ2-3; possibly TRBD2 for D (6 bases). V lost 8 bases to trimming and J lost 6 bases, with 15 bases between them. The CDR3 totals 13 residues. The germline V gene encodes CDR1 SNHLY and CDR2 FYNNEI. As DNA, the CDR3 is TGTGCCAGCCTGGCGGGAAAGGCCGATACGCAGTATTTT. Its protein is CASLAGKADTQYF. Full variable domain (rest looked up from reference TRBV2 and TRBJ2-3): EPEVTQTPSHQVTQMGQEVILRCVPISNHLYFYWYRQILGQKVEFLVSFYNNEISEKSEIFDDQFSVERPDGSNFTLKIRSTKLEDSAMYFCASLAGKADTQYFGPGTRLTVL.

This clonotype was found a few times. The CDR3: CSARDGYRGSYNEQFF. CDR3 coding DNA: TGCAGTGCTAGAGATGGGTACAGGGGTTCCTACAATGAGCAGTTCTTC. The chain carries TRBV20-1 and TRBJ2-1; 7 bases fit TRBD1. This CDR3 is built from 16 residues. Germline lookup yields CDR1 DFQATT and CDR2 SNEGSKA (reference sequence). Losses at the gene ends were 0 bases for V and 1 base for J; bases not matched to a gene: 6.

This clonotype was counted between two and nine times. This chain uses TRBV20-1 with TRBJ2-7, with D perhaps matching TRBD2 (6 bases). The V end was cut by 1 base, the J end by 5 bases, with 18 bases between. Germline values: CDR1 DFQATT, CDR2 SNEGSKA (reference sequence). The CDR3 sequence is 15 residues long. The CDR3 region is CSARGRSGPGDEQYF. The CDR3 region has the DNA TGCAGTGCTAGAGGCCGGAGCGGGCCCGGGGACGAGCAGTACTTC.

This clonotype was observed at least ten times. This rearrangement joins TRBV24-1 to TRBJ2-7, with a possible D match to TRBD1 (5 bases). The CDR3 totals 14 residues. Trimming shortened V by 8 bases and J by 0 bases, and 13 bases separated the two germline ends. CDR1 is KGHDR, CDR2 SFDVKD, per germline. DNA of the CDR3: TGTGCCACCACCAGGGTTTTTGGCTCCTACGAGCAGTACTTC. This translates into CATTRVFGSYEQYF.